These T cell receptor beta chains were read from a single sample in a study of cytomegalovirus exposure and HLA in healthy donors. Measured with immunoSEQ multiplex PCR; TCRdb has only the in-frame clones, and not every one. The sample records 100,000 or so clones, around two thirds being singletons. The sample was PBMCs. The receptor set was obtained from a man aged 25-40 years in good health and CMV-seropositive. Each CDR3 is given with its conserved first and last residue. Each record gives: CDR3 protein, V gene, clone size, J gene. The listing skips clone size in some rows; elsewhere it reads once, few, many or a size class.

CDR3: CASSLGQGQEQYF
V: TRBV27
size: few
J: TRBJ2-7

CDR3: CASITSTGGFYEQYF
V: TRBV2
size: few
J: TRBJ2-7

CDR3: CAATTGGNTIYF
V: TRBV19
size: .
J: TRBJ1-3

CDR3: CASRPSGGQETQYF
V: TRBV27
size: once
J: TRBJ2-5

CDR3: CASSSDGGAYTGELFF
V: TRBV9
size: .
J: TRBJ2-2

CDR3: CASSTDRADTGELFF
V: TRBV18
size: .
J: TRBJ2-2

CDR3: CASRRDSKTEQYF
V: TRBV7-9
size: .
J: TRBJ2-7

CDR3: CASSHTGGAPGELFF
V: TRBV6-6
size: .
J: TRBJ2-2

CDR3: CASSPRTGGQETQYF
V: TRBV7-9
size: .
J: TRBJ2-5

CDR3: CASSPGAGDEQYF
V: TRBV18
size: .
J: TRBJ2-7

CDR3: CASSDWTSDNEQFF
V: TRBV10-1
size: .
J: TRBJ2-1

CDR3: CATSSQTGPYEQYF
V: TRBV15
size: .
J: TRBJ2-7

CDR3: CASSYLPGTGGGYTF
V: TRBV6-5
size: .
J: TRBJ1-2

CDR3: CASSLATGTKGGYTF
V: TRBV7-8
size: once
J: TRBJ1-2

CDR3: CASTEKTGAVEQYF
V: TRBV11-2
size: .
J: TRBJ2-7

CDR3: CASSVRGSSYEQYF
V: TRBV6-5
size: .
J: TRBJ2-7

CDR3: CASARDIYGYTF
V: TRBV5-1
size: .
J: TRBJ1-2

CDR3: CAISSPGAGNTIYF
V: TRBV10-3
size: .
J: TRBJ1-3

CDR3: CASSLGSVYEQYF
V: TRBV5-6
size: .
J: TRBJ2-7

CDR3: CASSDSAGRTEAFF
V: TRBV6-4
size: .
J: TRBJ1-1

CDR3: CASSASRYEQYF
V: TRBV2
size: .
J: TRBJ2-7

CDR3: CASSLASGGYDEQFF
V: TRBV5-4
size: .
J: TRBJ2-1

CDR3: CASSLRAQGAYNEQFF
V: TRBV5-4
size: .
J: TRBJ2-1

CDR3: CASSLAGAEAFF
V: TRBV11-2
size: few
J: TRBJ1-1

CDR3: CSALKDTAQHF
V: TRBV29-1
size: .
J: TRBJ1-5

CDR3: CASSGRQESNSPLHF
V: TRBV19
size: few
J: TRBJ1-6

CDR3: CASSSGQPKETQYF
V: TRBV5-1
size: once
J: TRBJ2-5

CDR3: CASSAHRGGAADTQYF
V: TRBV25-1
size: .
J: TRBJ2-3

CDR3: CASSQQGPRNSPLHF
V: TRBV5-1
size: few
J: TRBJ1-6

CDR3: CASSIYGNEQYF
V: TRBV19
size: .
J: .

CDR3: CASSKDTYEQYF
V: TRBV19
size: .
J: TRBJ2-7

CDR3: CASSQAGTRSSYNEQFF
V: TRBV4-1
size: few
J: TRBJ2-1

CDR3: CASREQGRGNIQYF
V: TRBV2
size: .
J: TRBJ2-4

CDR3: CASSGGTGVGYTF
V: TRBV5-1
size: .
J: TRBJ1-2

CDR3: CASKFRDSSYNEQFF
V: TRBV5-1
size: .
J: TRBJ2-1

CDR3: CASTGGGPYEQYF
V: TRBV19
size: .
J: TRBJ2-7

CDR3: CASSLLTSGGYETQYF
V: TRBV5-1
size: .
J: TRBJ2-5

CDR3: CASSLALAGGEETQYF
V: TRBV7-9
size: .
J: TRBJ2-5

CDR3: CASSPGTGVNQPQHF
V: TRBV5-8
size: few
J: TRBJ1-5

CDR3: CASSLVNNEQFF
V: TRBV7-9
size: .
J: TRBJ2-1

CDR3: CASSSGQVRGYTF
V: TRBV5-1
size: .
J: TRBJ1-2

CDR3: CASSPRSGRAPNQPQHF
V: TRBV7-8
size: .
J: TRBJ1-5

CDR3: CASSVGVSGNTIYF
V: TRBV9
size: once
J: TRBJ1-3

CDR3: CASSVEGQVSGKQYF
V: TRBV9
size: .
J: TRBJ2-7

CDR3: CASNPEGAHGYTF
V: TRBV7-2
size: .
J: TRBJ1-2

CDR3: CASSTGQNTYEQYF
V: TRBV7-9
size: .
J: TRBJ2-7

CDR3: CASSTAGGSGYGYTF
V: TRBV7-2
size: .
J: TRBJ1-2

CDR3: CASSLISGGTQYF
V: TRBV7-8
size: .
J: TRBJ2-5

CDR3: CASSGSSDSPFF
V: TRBV9
size: once
J: TRBJ1-1

CDR3: CASSLLGRQGNTGELFF
V: TRBV11-2
size: .
J: TRBJ2-2

CDR3: CASSYSIGNYGYTF
V: TRBV6-5
size: .
J: TRBJ1-2